This T cell receptor beta chain was recovered during a study of blood T cell repertoires in COVID-19. Assignment of participants to cohorts was predicated upon participant-reported clinical history. Recovery meant two consecutive negative NP/OP PCR tests, professional clearance, or resolved symptoms. With respect to this clone: Other nucleotide sequences in the sample specify the same CDR3.

After removal of 5 bases from V and 7 bases from J, the junction contained 4 bases not matched to a gene. Germline CDR1 is SQVTM and CDR2 is ANQGSEA. The CDR3 loop spans 13 amino acids. Here immunoSEQ multiplex PCR was the method, and the copy in TCRdb shows in-frame clones only, minus some. The repertoire holds around 330,000 clones, about nine tenths seen once, with about 5.2% in the top ten. Sequencing input: PBMCs or T cells enriched from blood (not recorded which). J is TRBJ1-6 and V is TRBV29-1, with 8 nucleotides matching TRBD1. The sequence was collected from a man in his 60s who had recovered from COVID-19. CDR3 coding DNA: TGCAGCGTTCAGGGGGCCCGGAATTCACCCCTCCACTTT. Amino acid sequence: CSVQGARNSPLHF.